Detailed here is one T cell receptor beta chain. Per germline, CDR1 MNHEY and CDR2 SMNVEV (reference sequence). V lost 5 bases, J lost 1 base, and 6 bases lay in between. This CDR3 spans 13 amino acids. The source of the sample is a study of blood T cell repertoires in COVID-19. Clones were sequenced by immunoSEQ multiplex PCR, and TCRdb holds only the in-frame ones, with some missing. Of 190,000 or so clones in the sample, approximately 85% were seen once. The material sequenced was PBMCs or T cells enriched from blood (not recorded which). This TCR was sampled from a woman in her twenties or thirties who had recovered from COVID-19. The genes are TRBV27 and TRBJ1-5; a possible D gene is TRBD1 (5 bases). The CDR3 DNA is TGTGCCAGCAGTCAGGGAAGCAATCAGCCCCAGCATTTT. Protein sequence: CASSQGSNQPQHF.